The rows below give T cell receptor beta chains drawn from one sample of a study of sequential checkpoint blockade in melanoma. Measured with immunoSEQ multiplex PCR; TCRdb has only the in-frame clones, and not every one. The table includes about 14,000 clones, roughly 69% detected once. Source: CD8+ T cells sorted from blood (inferred from file names), taken from a patient given nivolumab and ipilimumab in sequence. The receptors derive from a human donor with melanoma. Each CDR3 is given without its conserved first and last residue. D genes are given only for firm matches.

TRBD2,TRBV19,TRBJ2-1,16,ASSTRLAGGSPLNEQF
NA,TRBV7-9,TRBJ2-1,10,ASSSSTGERF
TRBD2,TRBV2,TRBJ2-5,13,ASTRSGAYQETQY
NA,TRBV2,TRBJ2-3,13,ASNPPEGGSDTQY
NA,TRBV5-4,TRBJ2-5,12,ASSLVGFQETQY
NA,TRBV11-2,TRBJ1-2,11,ASSPPRNYGYT
NA,TRBV25-1,TRBJ1-5,12,ASSEYYSNQPQH
NA,TRBV5-5,TRBJ1-1,11,ASSLSYVTEAF
NA,TRBV6-1,TRBJ1-1,9,ASSEPAEAF
TRBD1,TRBV5-6,TRBJ1-5,16,ASSLAAGTGNGRQPQH